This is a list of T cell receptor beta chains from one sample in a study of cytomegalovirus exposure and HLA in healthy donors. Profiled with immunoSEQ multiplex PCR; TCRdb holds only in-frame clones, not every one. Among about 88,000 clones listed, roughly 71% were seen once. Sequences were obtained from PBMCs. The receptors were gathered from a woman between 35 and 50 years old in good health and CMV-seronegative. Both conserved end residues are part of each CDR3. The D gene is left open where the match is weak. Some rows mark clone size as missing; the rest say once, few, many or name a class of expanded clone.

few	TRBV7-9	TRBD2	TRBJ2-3	TGTGCCAGCAAAGACACCGGGACTAGCGGGTCAGATACGCAGTATTTT	CASKDTGTSGSDTQYF
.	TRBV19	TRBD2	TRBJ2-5	TGTGCCAGTTCAATGAGCGGGAGGGAGACCCAGTACTTC	CASSMSGRETQYF
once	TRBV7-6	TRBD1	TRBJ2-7	TGTGCCAGCAGCTTAGAGGGGGCCCCGAACTACGAGCAGTACTTC	CASSLEGAPNYEQYF
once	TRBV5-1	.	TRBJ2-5	TGCGCCAGCAGCTTGGCCGAGGTCCAGACCCAGTACTTC	CASSLAEVQTQYF
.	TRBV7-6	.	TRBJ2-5	TGTGCCAGTAGCCCCAACAAGATAGAGACCCAGTACTTC	CASSPNKIETQYF
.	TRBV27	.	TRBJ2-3	TGTGCCAGCAGTCCTGGGACTGTTACTAGCACAGATACGCAGTATTTT	CASSPGTVTSTDTQYF
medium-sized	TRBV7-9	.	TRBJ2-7	TGTGCCAGCCACCCCTTGACAGCCATCTACGAGCAGTACTTC	CASHPLTAIYEQYF
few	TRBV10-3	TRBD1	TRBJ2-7	TGTGCCATCAGTTTGGGGACAGGGGGCTACGAGCAGTACTTC	CAISLGTGGYEQYF
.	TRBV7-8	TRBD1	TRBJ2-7	TGTGCCAGCAGCCCAGGACAGGGGGCCTACGAGCAGTACTTC	CASSPGQGAYEQYF
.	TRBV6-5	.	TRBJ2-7	TGTGCCAGCACCAAAGGAGGTCGGAACAACGAGCAGTACTTC	CASTKGGRNNEQYF
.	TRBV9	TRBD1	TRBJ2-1	TGTGCCAGCAGCGCGCAAGCCGGGACAGGAGTTAATGAGCAGTTCTTC	CASSAQAGTGVNEQFF
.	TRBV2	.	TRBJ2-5	TGTGCCAGCAGCCCCTCTCGCCAAGAGACCCAGTACTTC	CASSPSRQETQYF
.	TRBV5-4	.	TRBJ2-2	TGTGCCAGCAGCGTGGCAGCGAACACCGGGGAGCTGTTTTTT	CASSVAANTGELFF
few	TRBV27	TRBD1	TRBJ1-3	TGTGCCAGCGGGGGGACAGTCTCTGGAAACACCATATATTTT	CASGGTVSGNTIYF
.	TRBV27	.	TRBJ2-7	TGTGCCAGCAGTTTATCCAGGGCGGGGTACGAGCAGTACTTC	CASSLSRAGYEQYF
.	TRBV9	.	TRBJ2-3	TGTGCCAGCAGCTCGTTTCTGAGCACAGATACGCAGTATTTT	CASSSFLSTDTQYF
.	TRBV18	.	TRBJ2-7	TGTGCCAGCCGAAACAGGGTGGGCTACGAGCAGTACTTC	CASRNRVGYEQYF
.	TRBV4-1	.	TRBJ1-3	TGCGCCAGCAGCCAAGTTCCAGGCGCGTCTGGAAACACCATATATTTT	CASSQVPGASGNTIYF
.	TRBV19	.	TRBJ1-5	TGTGCCAGTAGTCGCGATCGCGGGGTCGGGCAGCCCCAGCATTTT	CASSRDRGVGQPQHF
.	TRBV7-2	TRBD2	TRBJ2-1	TGTGCCAGCAGCTTATTAGCGGGGGGGCCCATCTACAATGAGCAGTTCTTC	CASSLLAGGPIYNEQFF
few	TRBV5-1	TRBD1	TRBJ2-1	TGCGCCACCAAAACGGGACAGTCCTACAATGAGCAGTTCTTC	CATKTGQSYNEQFF
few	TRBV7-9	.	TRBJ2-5	TGTGCCAGCAGCTGGGAGAAAGAGACCCAGTACTTC	CASSWEKETQYF
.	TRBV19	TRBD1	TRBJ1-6	TGTGCCAGTGGATGGACAGGGGGTCATTCACCCCTCCACTTT	CASGWTGGHSPLHF
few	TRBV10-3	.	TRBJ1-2	TGTGCCACCGGAGACAGGGGCTACACCTTC	CATGDRGYTF
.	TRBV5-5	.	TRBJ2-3	TGTGCCACCGCAGGGGCCAGGGGTAGCACAGATACGCAGTATTTT	CATAGARGSTDTQYF
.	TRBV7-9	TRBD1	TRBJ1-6	TGTGCCAGCAGCTCAAACCAACAGGGGGCGTTTTCACCCCTCCACTTT	CASSSNQQGAFSPLHF
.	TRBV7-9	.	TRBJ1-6	TGTGCCAGCAGCTTCCCGGGGGAGAACTCTTCACCCCTCCACTTT	CASSFPGENSSPLHF
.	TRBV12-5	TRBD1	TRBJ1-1	TGTGCTAGTGGTTGGAAAGATGGGGACAACGCCCAGGGGGGCACTGAAGCTTTCTTT	CASGWKDGDNAQGGTEAFF
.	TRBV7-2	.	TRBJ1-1	TGTGCCAGCAGCTTAGCGCATGGCGCATCTAGAGCTTTCTTT	CASSLAHGASRAFF
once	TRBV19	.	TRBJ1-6	TGTGCCAGTAGTATTCGTGGGGGCGACTCACCCCTCCACTTT	CASSIRGGDSPLHF
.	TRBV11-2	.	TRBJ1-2	TGTGCCAGCAGCTTAGCACCAGGAAACTATGGCTACACCTTC	CASSLAPGNYGYTF
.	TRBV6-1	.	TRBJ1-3	TGTGCCAGCAGCCCACACGCGACAGTGGGGAACACCATATATTTT	CASSPHATVGNTIYF
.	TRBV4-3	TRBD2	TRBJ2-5	TGCGCCAGCAGCCAAGCGCTAGCGGGGGGACAAGAGACCCAGTACTTC	CASSQALAGGQETQYF
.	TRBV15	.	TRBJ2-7	TGTGCCACCAGCAGAGCCGGGGACGAGCAGTACTTC	CATSRAGDEQYF
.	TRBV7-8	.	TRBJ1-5	TGTGCCAGCAGCACCGGCGGAGGGTTGCCCCAGCATTTT	CASSTGGGLPQHF
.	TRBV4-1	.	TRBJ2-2	TGCGCCAGCAGCCAAACCGGTAGGGGCAGCGGGGAGCTGTTTTTT	CASSQTGRGSGELFF
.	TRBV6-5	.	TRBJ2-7	TGTGCCAGCAGTTACTCGATCAGGGGCTCCCACGAGCAGTACTTC	CASSYSIRGSHEQYF
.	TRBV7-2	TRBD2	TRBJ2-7	TGTGCCAGCAGCTTAGCGCCCGGGCGGGGGGCCTACGAGCAGTACTTC	CASSLAPGRGAYEQYF
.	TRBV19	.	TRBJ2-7	TGTGCCAGTACCACGCGCGGGACTGGAACCTACGAGCAGTACTTC	CASTTRGTGTYEQYF
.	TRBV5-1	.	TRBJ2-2	TGCGCCAGCAGCTTAGGGGAAGGCGGGGAGCTGTTTTTT	CASSLGEGGELFF
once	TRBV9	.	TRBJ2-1	TGTGCCAGCAGCGGCCCTACGACAGGATACAATGAGCAGTTCTTC	CASSGPTTGYNEQFF
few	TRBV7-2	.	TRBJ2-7	TGTGCCAGCATCCAAACTCGACTAGGAGAACTATCCTACGAGCAGTACTTC	CASIQTRLGELSYEQYF
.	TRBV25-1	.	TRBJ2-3	TGTGCCAGCAGTGCCAACATCAACACAGATACGCAGTATTTT	CASSANINTDTQYF
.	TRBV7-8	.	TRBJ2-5	TGTGCCATCAGCTTTTCCATCCCAGGAGAGACCCAGTACTTC	CAISFSIPGETQYF
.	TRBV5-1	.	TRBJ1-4	TGCGCCAGCAGCTTGGCGACGACAGGACTCAGTAATGAAAAACTGTTTTTT	CASSLATTGLSNEKLFF
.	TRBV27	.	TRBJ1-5	TGTGCCAGCAGTTTACCGAATCAGCCCCAGCATTTT	CASSLPNQPQHF
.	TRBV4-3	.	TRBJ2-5	TGCGCCAGCAGCCAAGGGGGGGGCGGGGCGAAGCAAGAGACCCAGTACTTC	CASSQGGGGAKQETQYF
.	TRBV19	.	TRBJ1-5	TGTGCCAGTGGCATCGATCCCGGGACAACTTATAGCAATCAGCCCCAGCATTTT	CASGIDPGTTYSNQPQHF
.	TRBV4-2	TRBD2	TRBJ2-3	TGTGCCAGCAGCTTCGGACAGGGAGGACTAGCGGGGGGGGTGGATACGCAGTATTTT	CASSFGQGGLAGGVDTQYF
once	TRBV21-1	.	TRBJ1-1	TGTGCCAGCAGGGATAAAGGCTGGGGCGCTGAAGCTTTCTTT	CASRDKGWGAEAFF
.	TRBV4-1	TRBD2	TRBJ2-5	TGCGCCAGCAGCCAAGAGGCCTTTCGGCTAGCGGTGGAAGCGACCCAGTACTTC	CASSQEAFRLAVEATQYF
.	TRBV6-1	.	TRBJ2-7	TGTGCCAGCAATAAGGACAGATCGAAGTTCTACGAGCAGTACTTC	CASNKDRSKFYEQYF
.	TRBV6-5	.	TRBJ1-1	TGTGCCAGCAGTTCGCGACCAGACAGGAACACTGAAGCTTTCTTT	CASSSRPDRNTEAFF
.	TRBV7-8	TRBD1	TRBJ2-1	TGTGCCAGCAGACCCCCGTGGGGACAGAGGTTTACCAGCTCCTACAATGAGCAGTTCTTC	CASRPPWGQRFTSSYNEQFF
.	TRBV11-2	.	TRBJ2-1	TGTGCCAGCAGCTTCAGTTACTACAATGAGCAGTTCTTC	CASSFSYYNEQFF
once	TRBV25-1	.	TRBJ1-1	TGTGCCAGCAGGGAACGGGGGGGCCTGAACACTGAAGCTTTCTTT	CASRERGGLNTEAFF
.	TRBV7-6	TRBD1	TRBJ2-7	TGTGCCAGCAGCTCCACCCTGAGCCAACAGGGGGCTGGGCAGTACTTC	CASSSTLSQQGAGQYF
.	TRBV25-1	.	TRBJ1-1	TGTGCCAGCAGCGCCCAGGGGAGCACTGAAGCTTTCTTT	CASSAQGSTEAFF